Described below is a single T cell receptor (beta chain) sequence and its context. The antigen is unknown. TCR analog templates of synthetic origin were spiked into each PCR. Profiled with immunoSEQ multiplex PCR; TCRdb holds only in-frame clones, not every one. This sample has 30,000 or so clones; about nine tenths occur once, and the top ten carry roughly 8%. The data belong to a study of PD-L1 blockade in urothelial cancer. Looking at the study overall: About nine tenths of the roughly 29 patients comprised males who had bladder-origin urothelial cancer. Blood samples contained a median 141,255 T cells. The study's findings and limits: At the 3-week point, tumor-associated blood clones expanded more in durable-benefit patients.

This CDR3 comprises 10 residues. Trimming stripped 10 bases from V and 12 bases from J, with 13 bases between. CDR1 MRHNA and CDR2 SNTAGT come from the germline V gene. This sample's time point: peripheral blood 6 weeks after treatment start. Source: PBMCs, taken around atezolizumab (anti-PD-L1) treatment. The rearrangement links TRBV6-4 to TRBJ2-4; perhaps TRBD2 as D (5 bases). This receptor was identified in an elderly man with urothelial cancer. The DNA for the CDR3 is TGTGCCACCCGGACGGAGGATCAGTACTTC. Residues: CATRTEDQYF.